Listed below are T cell receptor beta chains from one sample, sequenced in a study of T cell responses to AZD1222 COVID-19 vaccine. TCRdb keeps only in-frame clones here, not all; method: immunoSEQ multiplex PCR. This sample has around 180,000 clones, with roughly 92% found just once. The sequencing here drew on peripheral blood, taken 28 days after the second AZD1222 dose. Receptors originate from an adult who received the AZD1222 COVID-19 vaccine. CDR3s include the opening cysteine and the closing phenylalanine or tryptophan. The order of the fields is clone size, J gene, V gene, D gene, CDR3 DNA, CDR3 protein. The D gene is left open where the match is weak. Clone size is given for some rows only: seen once, a few or many times, or a class if the clone is expanded.

>-|TRBJ2-3|TRBV19|TRBD2
TGTGCCAGTAGTATAACTAGCGCGAATCCCACAGATACGCAGTATTTT
CASSITSANPTDTQYF
>-|TRBJ2-3|TRBV3-1/TRBV3-2|-
TGTGCCAGCAGCCAAGAAAGAGTATTGGGACTTGCCACAGATACGCAGTATTTT
CASSQERVLGLATDTQYF
>-|TRBJ1-5|TRBV6-2/TRBV6-3|TRBD1
TGTGCCAGCAGTACAGGGGGGAATCAGCCCCAGCATTTT
CASSTGGNQPQHF
>-|TRBJ1-5|TRBV12-5|-
TGTGCTAGTGGTTTGGTACACCAGCCCCAGCATTTT
CASGLVHQPQHF
>-|TRBJ1-1|TRBV27|TRBD1
TGTGCCAGCAGTTTGGACAGGGCCACTGAAGCTTTCTTT
CASSLDRATEAFF
>-|TRBJ1-3|TRBV9|-
TGTGCCAGCACCGACCCCAGGGCCTCTGGAAACACCATATATTTT
CASTDPRASGNTIYF
>-|TRBJ1-2|TRBV19|TRBD1
TGTGCCAGTAGCGGGACAGGGGAGGATGGCTACACCTTC
CASSGTGEDGYTF
>-|TRBJ1-2|TRBV5-6|TRBD1
TGTGCCAGCAGCTTGGGTCAGGGGGAGGGAGATGGCTACACCTTC
CASSLGQGEGDGYTF
>-|TRBJ2-1|TRBV11-1|TRBD1
TGTGCCAGCAGCCCGGACAGGGTCCCACTTACTGAGCAGTTCTTC
CASSPDRVPLTEQFF
>-|TRBJ2-2|TRBV2|-
TGTGCCAGCAGCCGGGCCGTGACGAACACCGGGGAGCTGTTTTTT
CASSRAVTNTGELFF
>-|TRBJ1-5|TRBV4-1|TRBD1
TGCGCCAGCAGCCCTGGGCAGGGGGCACATCAGCCCCAGCATTTT
CASSPGQGAHQPQHF
>-|TRBJ1-2|TRBV24-1|-
TGTGCCACCAGTGATAATACCGCAGAAACTAACTATGGCTACACCTTC
CATSDNTAETNYGYTF
>-|TRBJ1-2|TRBV5-4|-
TGTGCCAGCACCAGTACAGCCTCCTCTTTCTATGGCTACACCTTC
CASTSTASSFYGYTF
>-|TRBJ2-2|TRBV28|-
TGTGCCAGCAGCCAAGACAGTGGAGGGACCGGGGAGCTGTTTTTT
CASSQDSGGTGELFF
>-|TRBJ1-4|TRBV7-8|-
TGTGCCAGCAGCCCAATCGGGCGCACTAATGAAAAACTGTTTTTT
CASSPIGRTNEKLFF
>-|TRBJ1-2|TRBV28|TRBD1
TGTGCCAGCAGTCCCCTGGTGGGACAGGGGAACTATGGCTACACCTTC
CASSPLVGQGNYGYTF
>-|TRBJ1-3|TRBV30|-
TGTGCCTGGGACGCAGGACAGACCTCTGGAAACACCATATATTTT
CAWDAGQTSGNTIYF
>once|TRBJ2-6|TRBV27|-
TGTGCCAGCAGTATGGATATCTCTGGGGCCAACGTCCTGACTTTC
CASSMDISGANVLTF
>-|TRBJ2-6|TRBV11-2|-
TGTGCCAGCAGCGATACCTCCTACTCTGGGGCCAACGTCCTGACTTTC
CASSDTSYSGANVLTF
>-|TRBJ1-6|TRBV6-1|-
TGTGCCAGCAGTGATGGGGGACGGGCCAATTCACCCCTCCACTTT
CASSDGGRANSPLHF
>-|TRBJ1-4|TRBV4-1|-
TGCGCCAGCAGCCAGGCGGGGAGTAATGAAAAACTGTTTTTT
CASSQAGSNEKLFF
>-|TRBJ1-1|TRBV27|TRBD1
TGTGCCAGCAGTCCGGGACAGGGAAAAACTGAAGCTTTCTTT
CASSPGQGKTEAFF
>-|TRBJ1-3|TRBV6-1|TRBD1
TGTGCCAGCAGTGAACCGACAGGGGGAAACACCATATATTTT
CASSEPTGGNTIYF
>-|TRBJ1-1|TRBV19|-
TGTGCCAGTAGTATTTCCCGGGAATACACTGAAGCTTTCTTT
CASSISREYTEAFF
>-|TRBJ1-6|TRBV2|TRBD1
TGTGCCAGCAGTGAAGCCGGGACAGGGGATATCCCCCTCCACTTT
CASSEAGTGDIPLHF
>-|TRBJ1-1|TRBV5-6|TRBD1
TGTGCCAGCAGCTTGGGGCTCCTTGTGACAGGGTGCGACACTGAAGCTTTCTTT
CASSLGLLVTGCDTEAFF
>-|TRBJ1-6|TRBV2|-
TGTGCCAGCAACAAGGCCGCCAGGGGCGCGAATAATTCACCCCTCCACTTT
CASNKAARGANNSPLHF
>-|TRBJ2-5|TRBV14|-
TGTGCCAGCAGCCAAGATAACTACCGGACCCAGTACTTC
CASSQDNYRTQYF
>-|TRBJ1-3|TRBV11-1|-
TGTGCCAGCAGCCAATCTCCCGGAAACACCATATATTTT
CASSQSPGNTIYF
>-|TRBJ2-3|TRBV24-1|TRBD2
TGTGCCACCGGGGACGGGCGGGGGGCCGGTGATACGCAGTATTTT
CATGDGRGAGDTQYF
>-|TRBJ2-5|TRBV25-1|TRBD2
TGTGCCAGCAGGTTCGGGGGGGCAGGGGAGGAGACCCAGTACTTC
CASRFGGAGEETQYF
>-|TRBJ2-1|TRBV6-1|TRBD2
TGTGCCAGCAGTGAGAGCGGGACCACCTACAATGAGCAGTTCTTC
CASSESGTTYNEQFF
>-|TRBJ2-7|TRBV5-1|TRBD1
TGCGCCAGCTGTCCGGGACAGACCTACGAGCAGTACTTC
CASCPGQTYEQYF
>-|TRBJ2-7|TRBV25-1|-
TGTGCCAGCAGTGACCTCGGGGGCAAGACAGGGCTAGGTTACGAGCAGTACTTC
CASSDLGGKTGLGYEQYF
>-|TRBJ1-1|TRBV19|TRBD1
TGTGCCAGTACCGCGACAGGGGCGGAAGCTTTCTTT
CASTATGAEAFF
>-|TRBJ2-7|TRBV2|TRBD1
TGTGCCAGCAGTGAGACAGGGAGCTCCTACGAGCAGTACTTC
CASSETGSSYEQYF
>-|TRBJ1-2|TRBV6-5|TRBD1
TGTGCCAGCAGTTCGACAGGGGGCTACACCTTC
CASSSTGGYTF
>-|TRBJ2-1|TRBV11-3|-
TGTGCCAGCAGCTTAGAGGCAGGGTGGGGCAATGAGCAGTTCTTC
CASSLEAGWGNEQFF
>-|TRBJ2-5|TRBV6-5|TRBD2
TGTGCCAGCAGTTGGGGGGGAGGGTCAGAGACCCAGTACTTC
CASSWGGGSETQYF
>-|TRBJ2-5|TRBV7-7|-
TGTGCTAGCAGCCCCGAGTGGGGGACCCAAGAGACCCAGTACTTC
CASSPEWGTQETQYF
>-|TRBJ2-1|TRBV7-9|-
TGTGCCAGCAGCCCCGGGCAACTGAATGAGCAGTTCTTC
CASSPGQLNEQFF
>-|TRBJ1-5|TRBV10-3|-
TGTGCCATCAGTGTTTCTCTTCTGGGGGACGAGCCCCAGCATTTT
CAISVSLLGDEPQHF
>-|TRBJ1-1|TRBV19|-
TGTGCCAGTAGTCCCGGCAGTATGAGTGAAGCTTTCTTT
CASSPGSMSEAFF
>-|TRBJ2-6|TRBV6-6|-
TGTGCCAGCAGTCGTCGATACACCGGCTCTGGGGCCAACGTCCTGACTTTC
CASSRRYTGSGANVLTF
>-|TRBJ2-1|TRBV11-3|-
TGTGCCAGCAGCTTAGTAGGGGCCCTCTACAATGAGCAGTTCTTC
CASSLVGALYNEQFF
>-|TRBJ2-2|TRBV6-4|TRBD2
TGTGCCAGCAGCCAAAATAGCGGGAGCGGAACCGGGGAGCTGTTTTTT
CASSQNSGSGTGELFF
>-|TRBJ1-2|TRBV6-5|-
TGTGCCAGCAGTTACGACCCAGGTTCAAGCTACACCTTC
CASSYDPGSSYTF
>-|TRBJ2-3|TRBV14|-
TGTGCCAGCAGCCATAGGGTCGACCATTTCACAGATACGCAGTATTTT
CASSHRVDHFTDTQYF
>-|TRBJ1-1|TRBV6-5|-
TGTGCCAGCAGTTATTTGGGGGGGCACACTGAAGCTTTCTTT
CASSYLGGHTEAFF
>-|TRBJ1-2|TRBV5-1|-
TGCGCCAGCAGCAAAGGGGAAACAACTAACTATGGCTACACCTTC
CASSKGETTNYGYTF
>-|TRBJ1-3|TRBV6-6|-
TGTGCCAGCAGTACCAGGGACTCTGGAAACACCATATATTTT
CASSTRDSGNTIYF
>-|TRBJ2-1|TRBV6-5|TRBD2
TGTGCCAGCAGTTACTCCGGGGGGGCGTTTCATGAGCAGTTCTTC
CASSYSGGAFHEQFF
>-|TRBJ2-7|TRBV2|-
TGTGCCAGCAGTGAATACGAGCAGTACTTC
CASSEYEQYF
>-|TRBJ1-2|TRBV28|-
TGTGCCAGCAGAATGCCTGCATCCGGCTACACCTTC
CASRMPASGYTF
>-|TRBJ1-1|TRBV7-9|TRBD1
TGTGCCAGCAGCGGTACAGGGGAATTGTGGACTGAAGCTTTCTTT
CASSGTGELWTEAFF
>-|TRBJ2-1|TRBV29-1|-
TGCAGCGTTCTCTCGTGGCGGGTTGAGCAGTTCTTC
CSVLSWRVEQFF
>-|TRBJ2-7|TRBV4-1|-
TGCGCCAGCAGCCAAGATAAGCCTATCGAGGACTTC
CASSQDKPIEDF
>-|TRBJ1-4|TRBV7-9|-
TGTGCCAGCAGCCCGCCAATGGTAATTGAAAAACTGTTTTTT
CASSPPMVIEKLFF
>-|TRBJ1-1|TRBV6-6|-
TGTGCCAGCAGTTCTGGGTGGACGGCTAGAAACACTGAAGCTTTCTTT
CASSSGWTARNTEAFF